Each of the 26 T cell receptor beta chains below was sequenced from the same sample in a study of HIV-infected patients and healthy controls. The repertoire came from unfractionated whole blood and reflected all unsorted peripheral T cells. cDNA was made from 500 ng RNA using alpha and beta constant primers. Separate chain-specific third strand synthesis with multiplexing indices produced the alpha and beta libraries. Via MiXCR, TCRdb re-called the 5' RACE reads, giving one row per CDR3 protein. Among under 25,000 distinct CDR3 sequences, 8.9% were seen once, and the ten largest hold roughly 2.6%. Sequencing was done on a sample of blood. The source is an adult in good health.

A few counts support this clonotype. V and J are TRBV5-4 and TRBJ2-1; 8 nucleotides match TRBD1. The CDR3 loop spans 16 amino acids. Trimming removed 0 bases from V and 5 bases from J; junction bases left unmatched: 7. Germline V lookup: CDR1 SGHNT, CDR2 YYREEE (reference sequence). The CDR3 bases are TGTGCCAGCAGCTTGGGAGGACAGGGTCCCCACAATGAGCAGTTCTTC. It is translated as CASSLGGQGPHNEQFF.

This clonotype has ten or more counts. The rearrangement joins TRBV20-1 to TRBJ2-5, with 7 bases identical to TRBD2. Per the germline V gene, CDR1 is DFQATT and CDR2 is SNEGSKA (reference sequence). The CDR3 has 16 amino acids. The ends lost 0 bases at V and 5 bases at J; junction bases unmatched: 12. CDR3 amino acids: CSARDWGAGVGETQYF. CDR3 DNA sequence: TGCAGTGCTAGAGATTGGGGCGCGGGAGTAGGGGAGACCCAGTACTTC.

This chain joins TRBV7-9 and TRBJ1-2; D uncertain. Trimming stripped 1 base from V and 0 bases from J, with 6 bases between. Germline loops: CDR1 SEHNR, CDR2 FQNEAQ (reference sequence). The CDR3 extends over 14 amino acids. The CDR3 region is CASSLVTTNYGYTF. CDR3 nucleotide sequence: TGTGCCAGCAGCTTAGTTACAACTAACTATGGCTACACCTTC.

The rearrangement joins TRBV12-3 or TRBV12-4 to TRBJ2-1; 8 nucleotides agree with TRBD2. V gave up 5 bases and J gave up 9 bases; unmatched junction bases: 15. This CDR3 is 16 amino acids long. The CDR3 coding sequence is TGTGCCAGCAGTCAAACCGGGGGGGCCATCAAGGTTGAGCAGTTCTTC. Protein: CASSQTGGAIKVEQFF.

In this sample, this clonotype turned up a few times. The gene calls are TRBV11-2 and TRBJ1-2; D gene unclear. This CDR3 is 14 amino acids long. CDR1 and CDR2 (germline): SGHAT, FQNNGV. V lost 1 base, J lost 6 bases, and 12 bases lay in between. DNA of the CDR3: TGTGCCAGCAGCTTAGCTAGCCGACTGAATGGCTACACCTTC. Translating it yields CASSLASRLNGYTF.

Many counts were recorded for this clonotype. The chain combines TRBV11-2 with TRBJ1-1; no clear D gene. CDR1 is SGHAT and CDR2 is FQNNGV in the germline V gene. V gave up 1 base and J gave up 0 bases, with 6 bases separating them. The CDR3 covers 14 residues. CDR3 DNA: TGTGCCAGCAGCTTAGCACTCATGAACACTGAAGCTTTCTTT. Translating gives CASSLALMNTEAFF.

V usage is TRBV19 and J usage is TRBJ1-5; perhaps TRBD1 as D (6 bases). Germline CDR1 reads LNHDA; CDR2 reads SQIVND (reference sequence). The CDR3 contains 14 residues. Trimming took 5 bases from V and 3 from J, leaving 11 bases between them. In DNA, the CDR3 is TGTGCCAGTAGTGGGAGGACAGACAATCAGCCCCAGCATTTT. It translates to CASSGRTDNQPQHF.

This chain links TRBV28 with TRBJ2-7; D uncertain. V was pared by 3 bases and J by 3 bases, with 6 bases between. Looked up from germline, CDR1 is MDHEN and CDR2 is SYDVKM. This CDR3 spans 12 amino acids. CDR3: CASSLLGYEQYF. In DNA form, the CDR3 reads TGTGCCAGCAGTTTGCTGGGCTACGAGCAGTACTTC.

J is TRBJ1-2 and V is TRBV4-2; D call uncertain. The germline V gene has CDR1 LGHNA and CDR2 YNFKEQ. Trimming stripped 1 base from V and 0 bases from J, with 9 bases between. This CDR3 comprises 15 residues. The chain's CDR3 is CASSQADKANYGYTF. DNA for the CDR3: TGTGCCAGCAGCCAAGCCGACAAAGCTAACTATGGCTACACCTTC.

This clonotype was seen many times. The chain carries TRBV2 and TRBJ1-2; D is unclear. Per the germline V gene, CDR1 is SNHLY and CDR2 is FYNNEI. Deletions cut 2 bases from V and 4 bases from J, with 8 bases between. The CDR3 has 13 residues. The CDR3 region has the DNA TGTGCCAGCAGTGAATCGCATGGCTATGGCTACACCTTC. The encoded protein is CASSESHGYGYTF.

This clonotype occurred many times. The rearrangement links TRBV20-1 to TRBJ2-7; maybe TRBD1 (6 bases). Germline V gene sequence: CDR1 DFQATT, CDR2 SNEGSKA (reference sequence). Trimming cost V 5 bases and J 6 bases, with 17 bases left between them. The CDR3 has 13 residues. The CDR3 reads CSAAGTPEGEQYF. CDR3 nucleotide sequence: TGCAGTGCTGCCGGGACACCCGAAGGCGAGCAGTACTTC.

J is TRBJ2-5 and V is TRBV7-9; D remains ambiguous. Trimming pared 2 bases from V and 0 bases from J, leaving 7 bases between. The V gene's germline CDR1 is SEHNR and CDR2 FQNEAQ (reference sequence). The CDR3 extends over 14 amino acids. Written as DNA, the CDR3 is TGTGCCAGCAGCTTACCCGTCAACCAAGAGACCCAGTACTTC. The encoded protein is CASSLPVNQETQYF.

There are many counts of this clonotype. This chain's CDR3 is CSARGGRTSGRYTYNEQFF. CDR3 DNA: TGCAGTGCTAGGGGGGGGAGGACTAGCGGGAGGTATACCTACAATGAGCAGTTCTTC. The V gene is TRBV20-1, the J gene TRBJ2-1; TRBD2 aligns across 14 bases. The CDR3 runs to 19 residues. With 3 bases clipped from V and 2 bases from J, the junction kept 12 bases outside the gene matches. The germline V gene encodes CDR1 DFQATT and CDR2 SNEGSKA (reference sequence).

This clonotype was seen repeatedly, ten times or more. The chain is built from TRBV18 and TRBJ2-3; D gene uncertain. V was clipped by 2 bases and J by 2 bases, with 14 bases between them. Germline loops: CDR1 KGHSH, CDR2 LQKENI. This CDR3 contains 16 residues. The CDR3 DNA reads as TGTGCCAGCTCACCAACGCCCGAGGCCTACACAGATACGCAGTATTTT. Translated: CASSPTPEAYTDTQYF.

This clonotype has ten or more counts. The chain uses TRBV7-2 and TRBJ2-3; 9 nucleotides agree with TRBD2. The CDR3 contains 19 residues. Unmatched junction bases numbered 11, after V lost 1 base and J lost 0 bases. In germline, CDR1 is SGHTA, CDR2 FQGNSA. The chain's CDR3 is CASSLVWTSVRSSTDTQYF. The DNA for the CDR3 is TGTGCCAGCAGCTTAGTATGGACTAGCGTTCGGTCTAGCACAGATACGCAGTATTTT.

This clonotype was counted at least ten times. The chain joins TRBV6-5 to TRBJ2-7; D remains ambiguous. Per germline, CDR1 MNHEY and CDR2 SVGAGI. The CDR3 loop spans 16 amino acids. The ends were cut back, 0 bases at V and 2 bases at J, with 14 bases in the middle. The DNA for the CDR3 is TGTGCCAGCAGTTACTCCCGGCCTGAGCTGGCCTACGAGCAGTACTTC. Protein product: CASSYSRPELAYEQYF.

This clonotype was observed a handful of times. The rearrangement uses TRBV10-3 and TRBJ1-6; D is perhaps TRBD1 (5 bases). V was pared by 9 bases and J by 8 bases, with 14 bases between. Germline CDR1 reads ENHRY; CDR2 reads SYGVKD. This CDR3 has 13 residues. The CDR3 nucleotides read TGTGCCATAGGCCGGGACCACGATTCACCCCTCCACTTT. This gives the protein CAIGRDHDSPLHF.

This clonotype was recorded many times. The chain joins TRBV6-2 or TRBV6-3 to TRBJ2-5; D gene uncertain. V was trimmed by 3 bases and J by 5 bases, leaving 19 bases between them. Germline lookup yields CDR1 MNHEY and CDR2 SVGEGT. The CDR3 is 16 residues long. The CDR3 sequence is CASSYGPRTRKETQYF. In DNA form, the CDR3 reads TGTGCCAGCAGTTATGGACCTAGGACCCGCAAGGAGACCCAGTACTTC.

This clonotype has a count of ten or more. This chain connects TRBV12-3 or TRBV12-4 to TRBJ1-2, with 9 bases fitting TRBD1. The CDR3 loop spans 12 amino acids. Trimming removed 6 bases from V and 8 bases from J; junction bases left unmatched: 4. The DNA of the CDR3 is TGTGCCAGCAGCACAGGGGGCTACGGCTACACCTTC. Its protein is CASSTGGYGYTF.

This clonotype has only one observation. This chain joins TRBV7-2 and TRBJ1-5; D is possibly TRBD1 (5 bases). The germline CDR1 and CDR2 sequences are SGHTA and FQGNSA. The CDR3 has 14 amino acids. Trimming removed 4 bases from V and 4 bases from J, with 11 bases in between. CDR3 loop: CASSYGGVNQPQHF. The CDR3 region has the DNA TGTGCCAGCAGCTATGGAGGGGTAAATCAGCCCCAGCATTTT.

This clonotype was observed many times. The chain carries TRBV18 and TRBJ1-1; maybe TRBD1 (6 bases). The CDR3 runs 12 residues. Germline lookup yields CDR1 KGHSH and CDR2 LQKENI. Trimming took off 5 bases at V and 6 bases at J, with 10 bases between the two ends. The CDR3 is CASSTTGSEAFF. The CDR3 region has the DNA TGTGCCAGCTCAACGACAGGCTCTGAAGCTTTCTTT. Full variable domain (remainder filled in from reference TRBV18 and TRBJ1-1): NAGVMQNPRHLVRRRGQEARLRCSPMKGHSHVYWYRQLPEEGLKFMVYLQKENIIDESGMPKERFSAEFPKEGPSILRIQQVVRGDSAAYFCASSTTGSEAFFGQGTRLTVV.

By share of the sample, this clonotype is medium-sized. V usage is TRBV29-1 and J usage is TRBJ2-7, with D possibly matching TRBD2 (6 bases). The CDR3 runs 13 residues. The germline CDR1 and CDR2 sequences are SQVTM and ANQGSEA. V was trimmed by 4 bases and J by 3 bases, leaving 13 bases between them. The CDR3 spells CSVGVSGLYEQYF. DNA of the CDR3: TGCAGCGTTGGAGTTAGCGGCCTCTACGAGCAGTACTTC.

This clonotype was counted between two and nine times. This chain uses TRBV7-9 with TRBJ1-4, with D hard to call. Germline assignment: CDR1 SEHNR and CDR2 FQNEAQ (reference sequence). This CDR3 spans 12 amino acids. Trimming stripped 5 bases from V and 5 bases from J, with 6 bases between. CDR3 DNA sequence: TGTGCCAGCAGCGCCCACAATGAAAAACTGTTTTTT. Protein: CASSAHNEKLFF.

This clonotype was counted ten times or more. The CDR3 sequence is CASSLGQGRGPQHF. CDR3 in DNA: TGTGCCAGCAGTTTGGGACAGGGCCGTGGGCCCCAGCATTTT. V is TRBV12-3 or TRBV12-4 and J is TRBJ1-5, with 9 bases identical to TRBD1. V lost 3 bases, J lost 9 bases, and 6 bases stayed unmatched. There are 14 residues in the CDR3.

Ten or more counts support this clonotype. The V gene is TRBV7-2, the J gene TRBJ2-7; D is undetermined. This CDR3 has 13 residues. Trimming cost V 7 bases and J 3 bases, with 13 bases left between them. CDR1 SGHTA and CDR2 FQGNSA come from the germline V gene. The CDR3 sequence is CASKLDAGYEQYF. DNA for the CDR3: TGTGCCAGCAAATTAGATGCAGGCTACGAGCAGTACTTC.

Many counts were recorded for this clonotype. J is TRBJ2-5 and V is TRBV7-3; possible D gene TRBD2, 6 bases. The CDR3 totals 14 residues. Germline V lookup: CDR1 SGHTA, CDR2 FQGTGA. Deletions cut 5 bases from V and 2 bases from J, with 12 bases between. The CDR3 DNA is TGTGCCAGCAGCCCGACGGGAGTACAAGAGACCCAGTACTTC. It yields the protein CASSPTGVQETQYF.